The 11 T cell receptor beta chains presented below share a single source sample, sequenced in a study of blood T cell repertoires in COVID-19. This table comes from immunoSEQ multiplex PCR, and its TCRdb copy is limited to in-frame clones, with some not included. The table lists approximately 120,000 clones, around 85% of them singletons. The sample was peripheral blood. These receptors were obtained from a woman older than 75 with COVID-19, enrolled during active disease.

The genes are TRBV28 and TRBJ2-5; 11 nucleotides line up with TRBD2. This CDR3 region has 17 residues. J gave up 5 bases and V 5 bases, and 13 bases lay outside the gene matches. Germline V gene sequence: CDR1 MDHEN, CDR2 SYDVKM. CDR3 protein: CASSRLRTSGRGETQYF. CDR3 sequence (DNA): TGTGCCAGCAGTCGGCTTAGGACTAGCGGGCGGGGGGAGACCCAGTACTTC.

CDR3: CAIKSTGLAGGGGTDTQYF. In DNA, the CDR3 is TGTGCCATCAAGAGTACGGGACTAGCGGGAGGCGGGGGCACAGATACGCAGTATTTT. The chain uses TRBV10-3 and TRBJ2-3, with TRBD2 matching 15 bases. With 7 bases clipped from V and 1 base from J, the junction kept 12 bases outside the gene matches. Germline CDR1 reads ENHRY; CDR2 reads SYGVKD. This CDR3 contains 19 residues.

This CDR3 reads CASSPGHIPYGYTF. The CDR3 nucleotides read TGTGCCAGTTCTCCGGGTCACATCCCTTATGGCTACACCTTC. The rearrangement uses TRBV28 and TRBJ1-2; D ambiguous. The ends were cut back, 9 bases at V and 5 bases at J, with 19 bases in the middle. The CDR3 extends over 14 amino acids. Germline CDR1 MDHEN, CDR2 SYDVKM.

The chain links TRBV7-2 to TRBJ1-6; no clear D gene. V lost 5 bases to trimming and J lost 4 bases, with 6 bases between them. Per germline, CDR1 SGHTA and CDR2 FQGNSA. The CDR3 covers 13 residues. CDR3 coding DNA: TGTGCCAGCAGCCCCTCGTATAATTCACCCCTCCACTTT. As protein: CASSPSYNSPLHF.

The chain couples TRBV4-1 to TRBJ1-5; D ambiguous. Germline CDR1 and CDR2: MGHRA and YSYEKL. CDR3 length: 14 residues. The V and J ends lost 4 bases and 3 bases respectively, with 10 bases between them. CDR3 sequence: CASSPVAFNQPQHF. The CDR3 DNA reads as TGCGCCAGCAGCCCCGTGGCCTTCAATCAGCCCCAGCATTTT.

This sequence joins TRBV7-2 and TRBJ2-7, with D tentatively TRBD2 (6 bases). The CDR3 contains 15 residues. From germline, CDR1 is SGHTA and CDR2 FQGNSA. V shed 1 base and J shed 3 bases, with 13 bases lying between them. CDR3 region: CASSLDRGNIYEQYF. The CDR3 DNA is TGTGCCAGCAGCTTAGACCGCGGGAACATCTACGAGCAGTACTTC.

The gene calls are TRBV3-1 (or the pseudogene TRBV3-2) and TRBJ2-7; D gene ambiguous. The CDR3 runs to 10 residues. Trimming took off 6 bases at V and 5 bases at J, with 5 bases between the two ends. Germline lookup yields CDR1 LGHDT and CDR2 YNNKEL (reference sequence). CDR3 in DNA: TGTGCCAGCAGGGCCCACGAGCAGTACTTC. Translation gives CASRAHEQYF.

This clone was counted a few times. The chain couples TRBV1 to TRBJ2-2; the listed D gene, TRBD2, was not tested against the DNA. TRBV1 is shown as a pseudogene. The CDR3 spans 13 residues. CDR3 protein: CTSSQESTGELFF. In DNA, the CDR3 is TGCACCAGCAGCCAGGAGAGTACCGGGGAGCTGTTTTTT.

The rearrangement links TRBV5-4 to TRBJ2-2; 12 bases match TRBD1. CDR3 size: 16 residues. Losses at the gene ends were 4 bases for V and 4 bases for J; bases not matched to a gene: 5. Germline values: CDR1 SGHNT, CDR2 YYREEE (reference sequence). In DNA form, the CDR3 reads TGTGCCAGCAGCGATGGGGACAGGGGGCGCACCGGGGAGCTGTTTTTT. This translates into CASSDGDRGRTGELFF.

This chain uses TRBV28 with TRBJ2-7, with TRBD1 identical over 7 bases. From germline, CDR1 is MDHEN and CDR2 SYDVKM. This CDR3 comprises 15 residues. After removal of 5 bases from V and 5 bases from J, the junction contained 12 bases not matched to a gene. CDR3 residues: CASSLTLTGLNEQYF. DNA of the CDR3: TGTGCCAGCAGTCTAACCCTGACAGGGCTGAACGAGCAGTACTTC.

The chain couples TRBV6-1 to TRBJ1-2; D is undetermined. Trimming removed 1 base at V and 6 bases at J, with 9 bases between. The CDR3 runs to 13 residues. Germline CDR1 MNHNS, CDR2 SASEGT. The CDR3 region has the DNA TGTGCCAGCAGTGAAGTTAGCCGCGATGGCTACACCTTC. Protein product: CASSEVSRDGYTF.